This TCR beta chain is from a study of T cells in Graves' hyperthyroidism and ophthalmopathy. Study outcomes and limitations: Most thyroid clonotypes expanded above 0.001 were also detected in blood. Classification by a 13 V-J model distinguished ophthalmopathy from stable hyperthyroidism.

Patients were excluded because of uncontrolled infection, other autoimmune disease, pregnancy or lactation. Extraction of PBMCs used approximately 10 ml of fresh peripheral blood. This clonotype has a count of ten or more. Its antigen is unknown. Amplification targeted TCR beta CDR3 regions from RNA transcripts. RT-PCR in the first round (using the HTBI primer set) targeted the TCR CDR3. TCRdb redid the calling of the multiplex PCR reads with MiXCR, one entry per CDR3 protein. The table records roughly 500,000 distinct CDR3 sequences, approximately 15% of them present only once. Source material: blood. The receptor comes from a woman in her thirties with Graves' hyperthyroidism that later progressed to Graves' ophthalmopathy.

The CDR3 protein is CSARDLEGQTYYGYTF. The CDR3 nucleotides are TGCAGTGCTAGAGATTTGGAGGGACAGACATACTATGGCTACACCTTC. The V gene is TRBV20-1, the J gene TRBJ1-2; 7 bases agree with TRBD1. The length of the CDR3 is 16 residues. Germline CDR1 is DFQATT and CDR2 is SNEGSKA (reference sequence). After removal of 0 bases from V and 3 bases from J, the junction contained 10 bases not matched to a gene.